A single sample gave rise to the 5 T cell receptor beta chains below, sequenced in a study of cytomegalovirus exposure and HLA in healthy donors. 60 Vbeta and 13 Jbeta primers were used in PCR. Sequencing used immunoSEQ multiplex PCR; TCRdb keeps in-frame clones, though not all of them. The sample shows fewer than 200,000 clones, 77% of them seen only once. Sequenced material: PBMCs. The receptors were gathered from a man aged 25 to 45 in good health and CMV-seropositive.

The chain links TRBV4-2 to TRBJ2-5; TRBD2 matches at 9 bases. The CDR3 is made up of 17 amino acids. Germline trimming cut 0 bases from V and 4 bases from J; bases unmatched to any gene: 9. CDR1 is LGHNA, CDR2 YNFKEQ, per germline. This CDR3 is CASSQDDPSGDGETQYF. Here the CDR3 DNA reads TGTGCCAGCAGCCAAGATGATCCTAGCGGGGATGGAGAGACCCAGTACTTC.

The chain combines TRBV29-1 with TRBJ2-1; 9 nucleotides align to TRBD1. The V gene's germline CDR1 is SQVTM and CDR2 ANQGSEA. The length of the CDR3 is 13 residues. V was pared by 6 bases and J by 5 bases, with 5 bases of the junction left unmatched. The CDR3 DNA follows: TGCAGCGTAGGGGACAGGGAACACAATGAGCAGTTCTTC. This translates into CSVGDREHNEQFF.

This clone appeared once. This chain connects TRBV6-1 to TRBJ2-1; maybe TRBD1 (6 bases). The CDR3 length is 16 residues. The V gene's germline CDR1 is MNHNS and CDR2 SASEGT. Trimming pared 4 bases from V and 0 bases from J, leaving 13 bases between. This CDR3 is CASSGRTASSYNEQFF. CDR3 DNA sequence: TGTGCCAGCAGTGGAAGGACAGCAAGCTCCTACAATGAGCAGTTCTTC.

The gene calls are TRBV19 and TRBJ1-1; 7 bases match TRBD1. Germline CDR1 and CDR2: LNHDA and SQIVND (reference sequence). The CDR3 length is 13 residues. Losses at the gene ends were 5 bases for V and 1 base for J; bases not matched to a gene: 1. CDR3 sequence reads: CASSRTGNTEAFF. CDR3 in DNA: TGTGCCAGTAGTCGGACAGGGAACACTGAAGCTTTCTTT.

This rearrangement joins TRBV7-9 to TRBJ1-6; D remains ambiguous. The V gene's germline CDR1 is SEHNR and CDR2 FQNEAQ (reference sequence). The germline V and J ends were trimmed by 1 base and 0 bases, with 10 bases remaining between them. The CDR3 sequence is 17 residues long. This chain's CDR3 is CASSLGVRSSYNSPLHF. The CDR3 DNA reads TGTGCCAGCAGCTTAGGAGTGCGGAGCTCCTATAATTCACCCCTCCACTTT.